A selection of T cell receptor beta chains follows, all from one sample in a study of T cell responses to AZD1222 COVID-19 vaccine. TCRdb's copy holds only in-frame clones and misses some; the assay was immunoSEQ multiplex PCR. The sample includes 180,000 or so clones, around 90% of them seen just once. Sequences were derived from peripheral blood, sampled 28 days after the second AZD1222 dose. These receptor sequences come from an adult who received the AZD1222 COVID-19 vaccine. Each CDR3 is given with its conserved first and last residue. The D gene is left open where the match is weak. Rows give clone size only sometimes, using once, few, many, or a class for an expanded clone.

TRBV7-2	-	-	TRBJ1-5	CASSLVRVNQPQHF	TGTGCCAGCAGCTTAGTCAGGGTCAATCAGCCCCAGCATTTT
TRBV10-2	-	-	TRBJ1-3	CASSSHSGNTIYF	TGCGCCAGCAGCTCCCATTCTGGAAACACCATATATTTT
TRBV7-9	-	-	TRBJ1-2	CASSLGISGFDYGYTF	TGTGCCAGCAGCTTAGGAATATCCGGGTTTGACTATGGCTACACCTTC
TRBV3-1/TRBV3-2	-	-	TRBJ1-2	CASSRQLYGYTF	TGTGCCAGCAGCAGACAGCTCTATGGCTACACCTTC
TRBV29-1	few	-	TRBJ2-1	CSVVTPFNEQFF	TGCAGCGTTGTGACCCCTTTCAATGAGCAGTTCTTC
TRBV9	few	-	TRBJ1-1	CASSPGPEGTEAFF	TGTGCCAGCAGCCCCGGACCCGAGGGCACTGAAGCTTTCTTT
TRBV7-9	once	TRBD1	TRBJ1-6	CASSLLVGTGPSPLHF	TGTGCCAGCAGCTTATTGGTCGGGACAGGGCCCTCACCCCTCCACTTT
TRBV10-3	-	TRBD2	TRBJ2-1	CATMSGGGALFSYNEQFF	TGTGCCACCATGAGCGGGGGGGGAGCGTTGTTCTCCTACAATGAGCAGTTCTTC
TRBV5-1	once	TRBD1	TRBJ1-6	CASSYGQGSSPLHF	TGCGCCAGCAGCTATGGACAGGGTAGTTCACCCCTCCACTTT
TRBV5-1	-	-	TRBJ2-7	CASSLGAGVEQYF	TGCGCCAGCAGCTTGGGAGCAGGGGTCGAGCAGTACTTC
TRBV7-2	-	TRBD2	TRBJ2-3	CASSLGLAGGSTDTQYF	TGTGCCAGCAGCTTAGGACTAGCGGGGGGCAGCACAGATACGCAGTATTTT
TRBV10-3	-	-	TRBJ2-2	CAISQRQVSGELFF	TGTGCCATCAGTCAAAGACAAGTCTCCGGGGAGCTGTTTTTT
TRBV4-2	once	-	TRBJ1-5	CASSWKGGDSNQPQHF	TGTGCCAGCAGCTGGAAAGGGGGGGACAGCAATCAGCCCCAGCATTTT
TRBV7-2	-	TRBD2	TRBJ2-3	CASSFLAGGSDTQYF	TGTGCCAGCAGCTTTTTAGCGGGGGGTTCCGATACGCAGTATTTT
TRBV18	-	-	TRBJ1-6	CASSPQSNSPLHF	TGTGCCAGCTCACCACAGTCCAATTCACCCCTCCACTTT
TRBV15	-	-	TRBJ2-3	CATSRDPSDTQYF	TGTGCCACCAGCAGAGATCCATCAGATACGCAGTATTTT
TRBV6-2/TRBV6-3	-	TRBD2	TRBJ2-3	CASSQGLAGADTQYF	TGTGCCAGCAGTCAGGGACTAGCGGGAGCAGATACGCAGTATTTT
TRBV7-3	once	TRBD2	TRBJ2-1	CASGSGEYNEQFF	TGTGCCAGCGGTAGCGGGGAGTACAATGAGCAGTTCTTC
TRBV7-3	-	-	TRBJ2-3	CASSLTGTTFGTDTQYF	TGTGCCAGCAGCTTGACCGGGACCACTTTTGGCACAGATACGCAGTATTTT
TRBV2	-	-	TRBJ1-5	CASSLVNQPQHF	TGTGCCAGCAGTCTAGTTAATCAGCCCCAGCATTTT
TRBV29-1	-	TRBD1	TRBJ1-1	CSVAGTVLGAFF	TGCAGCGTTGCCGGGACAGTCTTAGGAGCTTTCTTT